A selection of T cell receptor beta chains follows, all from one sample in a study of lymphopenia after photon versus proton radiotherapy. This table comes from immunoSEQ multiplex PCR, and its TCRdb copy is limited to in-frame clones, with some not included. The data hold around 70,000 clones, with under 95% observed a single time. This specimen was peripheral blood, taken from a patient treated with photon-based radiotherapy. All receptors derive from a woman in her 70s with pancreatic cancer. The CDR3 runs from the conserved cysteine through the conserved F or W. A D gene is named only where the DNA matches it firmly. Clone size, where shown, is once, few, many, or a class for clones that have expanded.

J | D | length | size | V | DNA | CDR3
TRBJ2-5 | NA | 12 | once | TRBV5-1 | TGCGCCAGCAGCTTGGCCGGTGAGACCCAGTACTTC | CASSLAGETQYF
TRBJ2-3 | NA | 14 | NA | TRBV7-2 | TGTGCCAGCAGCCCCTCGCGAATGGGAGATACGCAGTATTTT | CASSPSRMGDTQYF
TRBJ2-7 | TRBD2 | 16 | NA | TRBV5-1 | TGCGCCAGCAGCCCTCGGGCGGGAGATAGCGCGCACGAGCAGTACTTC | CASSPRAGDSAHEQYF
TRBJ2-5 | NA | 14 | NA | TRBV25-1 | TGTGCCAGCAGTGACGTCGGGGGCGAAGAGACCCAGTACTTC | CASSDVGGEETQYF
TRBJ2-3 | NA | 14 | NA | TRBV7-3 | TGTGCCAGCAGCGAGTCGGCCCACACAGATACGCAGTATTTT | CASSESAHTDTQYF
TRBJ1-1 | NA | 11 | NA | TRBV28 | TGTGCCAGTGGCCGGAACACTGAAGCTTTCTTT | CASGRNTEAFF
TRBJ2-2 | NA | 13 | NA | TRBV15 | TGTGCCACCAGCAGACAGGGTCCCGGGGAGCTGTTTTTT | CATSRQGPGELFF
TRBJ1-2 | NA | 17 | NA | TRBV4-1 | TGCGCCAGCAGCCAAGAGCGTTTGTCAGGAAAGTTCTATGGCTACACCTTC | CASSQERLSGKFYGYTF
TRBJ1-5 | TRBD1 | 16 | NA | TRBV18 | TGTGCCAGCTCACCACAGAGAGGGGGCACCAATCAGCCCCAGCATTTT | CASSPQRGGTNQPQHF
TRBJ2-7 | NA | 12 | NA | TRBV25-1 | TGTGCCAGCAGGGACACCTCCTACGAGCAGTACTTC | CASRDTSYEQYF
TRBJ1-1 | NA | 14 | NA | TRBV9 | TGTGCCAGCAGCGTGGGGGTAATGGACACTGAAGCTTTCTTT | CASSVGVMDTEAFF
TRBJ1-3 | NA | 14 | once | TRBV5-1 | TGCGCCAGCAGCTCGCAGGGATCTGGAAACACCATATATTTT | CASSSQGSGNTIYF
TRBJ2-1 | TRBD2 | 16 | NA | TRBV9 | TGTGCCAGCAGCATCGGACTAGCGGAGGCCTACAATGAGCAGTTCTTC | CASSIGLAEAYNEQFF
TRBJ2-7 | TRBD2 | 15 | NA | TRBV7-2 | TGTGCCAGCATTCCGGCGGGGGGAAGAACCTACGAGCAGTACTTC | CASIPAGGRTYEQYF
TRBJ2-7 | NA | 15 | NA | TRBV21-1 | TGTGCCAGCAGCAGGTTAGCGGGAGTTGGGTACGAGCAGTACTTC | CASSRLAGVGYEQYF
TRBJ1-2 | TRBD1 | 17 | NA | TRBV11-1 | TGTGCCAGCAGTCCCGGTGGCAGGGGGCTTCCTAACTATGGCTACACCTTC | CASSPGGRGLPNYGYTF
TRBJ2-3 | NA | 15 | NA | TRBV18 | TGTGCCAGCTCACCACAGATAGGGTCCACAGATACGCAGTATTTT | CASSPQIGSTDTQYF
TRBJ1-5 | TRBD1 | 15 | NA | TRBV5-4 | TGTGCCAGCAGCCCGGACAGGGGGATGGTTCAGCCCCAGCATTTT | CASSPDRGMVQPQHF
TRBJ2-2 | NA | 15 | NA | TRBV7-9 | TGTGCCAGCAGCCGCTCCGGACAAGGCACCGGGGAGCTGTTTTTT | CASSRSGQGTGELFF
TRBJ1-2 | NA | 15 | few | TRBV19 | TGTGCCAGTAGTATAGGTGTCAGGGAGAACTATGGCTACACCTTC | CASSIGVRENYGYTF
TRBJ2-1 | NA | 19 | once | TRBV21-1 | TGTGCCAGCAGCAAAGACCCCATCCGACTAGCGGGTTCCTACAATGAGCAGTTCTTC | CASSKDPIRLAGSYNEQFF
TRBJ1-2 | NA | 18 | NA | TRBV4-2 | TGTGCCAGCAGCCAATCGGGGAAGGTGGGCAGACCCGGAGGTGGCTACACCTTC | CASSQSGKVGRPGGGYTF
TRBJ1-1 | NA | 14 | NA | TRBV5-6 | TGTGCCAGCAGCTTGGCGACAGGCAATGGGGAAGCTTTCTTT | CASSLATGNGEAFF